This T cell receptor (beta chain) was obtained from a study of regulatory T cells in long-lasting Graves disease. The V gene lost 7 bases and the J gene lost 4 bases, with 20 bases spanning the gap. The CDR3 totals 16 residues. In germline, CDR1 is MNHEY, CDR2 SVGEGT. Regarding time point: newly diagnosed GD, antithyroid drugs for less than 3 months. After RNA was extracted from PBMCs, the TCR library was made from it. Arm-PCR of CDR3 regions and iRepertoire HTBI primers were used to build TCR beta libraries. TCRdb passed the multiplex PCR reads through MiXCR, listing each CDR3 protein once. The sample carries 500,000 to 700,000 distinct CDR3 sequences, approximately 15% recorded once. This clonotype was observed many times. The sample was also reused in another study, on T cells in Graves' hyperthyroidism and ophthalmopathy. In that study: A first-round RT-PCR of the TCR CDR3 used the HTBI primer set.

The sequence was collected from a woman aged 25 to 39 with Graves disease. The specimen comprised peripheral blood mononuclear cells (PBMCs), sampled at new diagnosis, from a patient treated with antithyroid drugs. The chain carries TRBV6-2 or TRBV6-3 and TRBJ1-5, with D possibly TRBD1 on 6 matching bases. The CDR3 DNA reads as TGTGCCAGCATCGACTGGCCGGGACAACAAAATCAGCCCCAGCATTTT. Its protein product is CASIDWPGQQNQPQHF.